This T cell receptor (beta chain) came from a study of cytomegalovirus exposure and HLA in healthy donors. Researchers ran the PCR with 60 Vbeta and 13 Jbeta primers. Profiling relied on immunoSEQ multiplex PCR, and the TCRdb table lists in-frame clones only, not all of them. This sample has fewer than 250,000 clones, with 60% to 80% found just once. Germline CDR1 is SGHRS and CDR2 is YFSETQ. This CDR3 has 14 residues. The V gene end was trimmed by 3 bases and the J gene end by 7 bases; junction bases not matched to a gene: 4. Sequenced material: PBMCs. V gene TRBV5-1 combines with J gene TRBJ1-4; 9 bases align to TRBD1. The clonotype originates from a man aged 18 to 35 in good health and CMV-seronegative. The CDR3 loop reads CASSSGQGGEKLFF. In DNA, the CDR3 is TGCGCCAGCAGCTCGGGACAGGGTGGTGAAAAACTGTTTTTT. The variable domain in full, completed from reference TRBV5-1 and TRBJ1-4, reads KAGVTQTPRYLIKTRGQQVTLSCSPISGHRSVSWYQQTPGQGLQFLFEYFSETQRNKGNFPGRFSGRQFSNSRSEMNVSTLELGDSALYLCASSSGQGGEKLFFGSGTQLSVL.